Listed below are T cell receptor beta chains from one sample, sequenced in a study of cytomegalovirus exposure and HLA in healthy donors. Sequencing was performed with immunoSEQ multiplex PCR; in TCRdb, only in-frame clones are kept and a portion is missing. Altogether around 130,000 clones are present, less than 80% being singletons, with the ten largest covering 6.5% to 8%. The source material was PBMCs. These receptors were collected from a man in his forties or fifties in good health and CMV-seropositive. CDR3s include the opening cysteine and the closing phenylalanine or tryptophan. The order of the fields is V gene, D gene, J gene, clone size, CDR3 protein, CDR3 DNA. The D gene is left open where the match is weak. Size values are once, few and many counts, or a class for expanded clones, and some rows have none.

V: TRBV5-6
D: -
J: TRBJ1-1
size: -
CDR3: CASSSPGERWEAFF
DNA: TGTGCCAGCAGCTCGCCGGGAGAGCGCTGGGAAGCTTTCTTT

V: TRBV18
D: TRBD1
J: TRBJ1-1
size: -
CDR3: CASSRGVRGPWGTEAFF
DNA: TGTGCCAGCTCCCGAGGTGTAAGGGGGCCATGGGGCACTGAAGCTTTCTTT

V: TRBV15
D: TRBD1
J: TRBJ2-7
size: -
CDR3: CATSRGGQELSYGQYF
DNA: TGTGCCACCAGCAGAGGGGGACAGGAGTTGTCCTACGGGCAGTACTTC

V: TRBV2
D: -
J: TRBJ1-4
size: once
CDR3: CASSEVWQGFEKLFF
DNA: TGTGCCAGCAGTGAAGTGTGGCAGGGGTTTGAAAAACTGTTTTTT

V: TRBV19
D: -
J: TRBJ2-7
size: -
CDR3: CASSMGQGIYEQYF
DNA: TGTGCCAGTAGTATGGGTCAGGGTATATACGAGCAGTACTTC

V: TRBV10-3
D: -
J: TRBJ1-3
size: -
CDR3: CASSGAGRFPSGNTIYF
DNA: TGTGCTTCCAGTGGCGCGGGTCGCTTCCCCTCTGGAAACACCATATATTTT

V: TRBV28
D: -
J: TRBJ1-2
size: -
CDR3: CASSPFEAYGYTF
DNA: TGTGCCAGCAGTCCCTTTGAGGCCTATGGCTACACCTTC

V: TRBV6-1
D: TRBD1
J: TRBJ1-1
size: once
CDR3: CASGDRGLNTEAFF
DNA: TGTGCCAGCGGGGACAGGGGGCTGAACACTGAAGCTTTCTTT

V: TRBV5-1
D: TRBD1
J: TRBJ2-7
size: -
CDR3: CASSPGGRFPLQNYEQYF
DNA: TGCGCCAGCAGCCCAGGGGGACGATTCCCACTACAAAACTACGAGCAGTACTTC

V: TRBV6-5
D: TRBD1
J: TRBJ1-6
size: -
CDR3: CASSLQGRSPLHF
DNA: TGTGCCAGCAGCTTACAGGGGAGATCACCCCTCCACTTT

V: TRBV6-1
D: -
J: TRBJ2-7
size: few
CDR3: CASSLSVRGYEQYF
DNA: TGTGCCAGCAGCCTCTCGGTTCGAGGCTACGAGCAGTACTTC

V: TRBV5-4
D: TRBD2
J: TRBJ2-7
size: -
CDR3: CASSLVGRTPSEQYF
DNA: TGTGCCAGCAGCTTGGTCGGGAGGACCCCCAGCGAGCAGTACTTC

V: TRBV11-2
D: TRBD1
J: TRBJ2-7
size: -
CDR3: CASSLGRGPNYEQYF
DNA: TGTGCCAGCAGCTTAGGCAGGGGGCCCAACTACGAGCAGTACTTC

V: TRBV28
D: -
J: TRBJ1-2
size: many
CDR3: CASSRDRGNYGYTF
DNA: TGTGCCAGCAGTCGCGATCGGGGTAACTATGGCTACACCTTC

V: TRBV28
D: TRBD1
J: TRBJ2-7
size: -
CDR3: CASSDTGQPPYEQYF
DNA: TGTGCCAGCAGCGATACGGGACAGCCTCCTTACGAGCAGTACTTC

V: TRBV5-1
D: -
J: TRBJ2-3
size: few
CDR3: CASSSRMNTQYF
DNA: TGCGCCAGCAGCTCGCGCATGAATACGCAGTATTTT

V: TRBV5-4
D: -
J: TRBJ2-2
size: -
CDR3: CASSAENTGELFF
DNA: TGTGCCAGCAGCGCGGAGAACACCGGGGAGCTGTTTTTT

V: TRBV27
D: -
J: TRBJ2-4
size: -
CDR3: CASSLSRGKNIQYF
DNA: TGTGCCAGCAGTTTAAGTCGCGGCAAAAACATTCAGTACTTC

V: TRBV5-1
D: TRBD1
J: TRBJ2-1
size: -
CDR3: CVSSFALGQRYNEQFF
DNA: TGCGTCAGCAGCTTTGCTCTGGGACAGAGGTACAATGAGCAGTTCTTC

V: TRBV5-1
D: TRBD2
J: TRBJ2-7
size: -
CDR3: CASSLSPGLAGGEQYF
DNA: TGCGCCAGCAGCTTGAGTCCGGGACTAGCGGGAGGGGAGCAGTACTTC

V: TRBV2
D: -
J: TRBJ2-5
size: -
CDR3: CASSPPSLETQYF
DNA: TGTGCCAGCAGTCCCCCGAGCCTTGAGACCCAGTACTTC

V: TRBV27
D: -
J: TRBJ2-1
size: -
CDR3: CASRLGLNEQFF
DNA: TGTGCCAGCAGGCTAGGCCTCAATGAGCAGTTCTTC

V: TRBV28
D: -
J: TRBJ1-5
size: few
CDR3: CASTPTSRGGLQPQHF
DNA: TGTGCCAGCACCCCTACCTCGAGAGGGGGTCTCCAGCCCCAGCATTTT

V: TRBV5-8
D: -
J: TRBJ1-2
size: -
CDR3: CASSLTLTGGYTF
DNA: TGTGCCAGCAGCTTAACACTCACGGGAGGCTACACCTTC

V: TRBV2
D: TRBD2
J: TRBJ2-5
size: -
CDR3: CASSGTSEETQYF
DNA: TGTGCCAGCAGTGGGACTAGCGAAGAGACCCAGTACTTC

V: TRBV29-1
D: TRBD1
J: TRBJ2-1
size: -
CDR3: CSHGTGVYNEQFF
DNA: TGCAGCCACGGGACAGGGGTTTACAATGAGCAGTTCTTC

V: TRBV28
D: TRBD1
J: TRBJ1-1
size: -
CDR3: CASSRQGRTEAFF
DNA: TGTGCCAGCAGTAGACAGGGCCGCACTGAAGCTTTCTTT

V: TRBV6-5
D: TRBD1
J: TRBJ2-7
size: -
CDR3: CASTGTGWYEQYF
DNA: TGTGCCAGCACCGGGACAGGGTGGTACGAGCAGTACTTC

V: TRBV6-1
D: TRBD2
J: TRBJ2-7
size: -
CDR3: CASSESSGLRYEQYF
DNA: TGTGCCAGCAGTGAGTCTTCGGGACTACGCTACGAGCAGTACTTC

V: TRBV4-2
D: TRBD1
J: TRBJ2-2
size: -
CDR3: CASSRDRGRGTGELFF
DNA: TGTGCCAGCAGCCGGGACAGGGGGCGGGGCACCGGGGAGCTGTTTTTT

V: TRBV7-2
D: -
J: TRBJ2-3
size: -
CDR3: CASSLQRGSTDTQYF
DNA: TGTGCCAGCAGCTTACAACGGGGGAGCACAGATACGCAGTATTTT

V: TRBV27
D: TRBD2
J: TRBJ2-1
size: few
CDR3: CASSLLAGVAYEQFF
DNA: TGTGCCAGCAGTTTACTAGCGGGAGTAGCCTATGAGCAGTTCTTC

V: TRBV29-1
D: -
J: TRBJ2-4
size: -
CDR3: CSATPGGYIQYF
DNA: TGCAGCGCCACCCCCGGGGGATACATTCAGTACTTC

V: TRBV27
D: -
J: TRBJ1-6
size: -
CDR3: CASTFLSSYNSPLHF
DNA: TGTGCCAGCACCTTTCTGAGCTCCTATAATTCACCCCTCCACTTT

V: TRBV15
D: -
J: TRBJ2-2
size: once
CDR3: CATSRDQGLPYTGELFF
DNA: TGTGCCACCAGCAGAGATCAGGGGCTACCTTACACCGGGGAGCTGTTTTTT

V: TRBV15
D: TRBD1
J: TRBJ2-7
size: once
CDR3: CATSRVGQGAGQYF
DNA: TGTGCCACCAGCAGAGTGGGACAGGGGGCAGGGCAGTACTTC

V: TRBV7-9
D: -
J: TRBJ1-1
size: -
CDR3: CASTVDRPNTEAFF
DNA: TGTGCCAGCACCGTAGACAGGCCCAACACTGAAGCTTTCTTT

V: TRBV18
D: TRBD1
J: TRBJ1-1
size: -
CDR3: CASSQGQVSEAFF
DNA: TGTGCCAGCTCACAGGGACAGGTGTCTGAAGCTTTCTTT

V: TRBV7-8
D: -
J: TRBJ2-7
size: -
CDR3: CASSLVGSSYEQYF
DNA: TGTGCCAGCAGCTTAGTTGGGAGCTCCTACGAGCAGTACTTC

V: TRBV27
D: TRBD2
J: TRBJ2-1
size: -
CDR3: CASSLYTGLAGTNEQFF
DNA: TGTGCCAGCAGTTTATACACGGGACTAGCGGGAACCAATGAGCAGTTCTTC

V: TRBV27
D: TRBD2
J: TRBJ2-7
size: -
CDR3: CASSPGTSGPSYEQYF
DNA: TGTGCCAGCAGTCCAGGGACTAGCGGTCCATCCTACGAGCAGTACTTC

V: TRBV27
D: -
J: TRBJ1-2
size: -
CDR3: CASRGGTGYTF
DNA: TGTGCCAGCAGGGGAGGGACTGGCTACACCTTC

V: TRBV6-5
D: -
J: TRBJ1-1
size: few
CDR3: CASSTFLNTEAFF
DNA: TGTGCCAGCAGTACTTTTTTGAACACTGAAGCTTTCTTT

V: TRBV7-2
D: -
J: TRBJ1-5
size: -
CDR3: CASALSNQPQHF
DNA: TGTGCCAGCGCGCTTAGCAATCAGCCCCAGCATTTT

V: TRBV14
D: TRBD1
J: TRBJ2-5
size: -
CDR3: CASSQGRDRVKETQYF
DNA: TGTGCCAGCAGCCAAGGGAGGGACAGGGTAAAAGAGACCCAGTACTTC

V: TRBV4-2
D: TRBD1
J: TRBJ1-5
size: -
CDR3: CASSQDQGAGGFMQPQHF
DNA: TGTGCCAGCAGCCAAGATCAGGGGGCAGGGGGCTTTATGCAGCCCCAGCATTTT

V: TRBV5-1
D: TRBD1
J: TRBJ1-2
size: -
CDR3: CASSAGTGVYGYTF
DNA: TGCGCCAGCAGCGCGGGGACAGGGGTTTATGGCTACACCTTC

V: TRBV30
D: -
J: TRBJ1-5
size: -
CDR3: CAWSVRDNQPQHF
DNA: TGTGCCTGGAGTGTACGCGATAATCAGCCCCAGCATTTT

V: TRBV4-2
D: -
J: TRBJ1-2
size: -
CDR3: CASSHPLRQGANYGYTF
DNA: TGTGCCAGCAGCCATCCCCTTCGGCAGGGCGCTAACTATGGCTACACCTTC

V: TRBV9
D: -
J: TRBJ2-2
size: -
CDR3: CASSVVVGTAGELFF
DNA: TGTGCCAGCAGCGTAGTCGTCGGGACTGCCGGGGAGCTGTTTTTT

V: TRBV6-5
D: -
J: TRBJ2-3
size: once
CDR3: CASSWTTITSTDTQYF
DNA: TGTGCCAGCAGTTGGACTACCATAACTAGCACAGATACGCAGTATTTT

V: TRBV5-1
D: -
J: TRBJ1-5
size: -
CDR3: CASSLVGPNQPQHF
DNA: TGCGCCAGCAGCTTGGTGGGCCCCAATCAGCCCCAGCATTTT

V: TRBV29-1
D: -
J: TRBJ2-5
size: -
CDR3: CSVEAGTQETQYF
DNA: TGCAGCGTTGAGGCAGGAACTCAAGAGACCCAGTACTTC

V: TRBV30
D: TRBD2
J: TRBJ2-1
size: -
CDR3: CAWSGSGGYNEQFF
DNA: TGTGCCTGGAGTGGGAGCGGGGGGTACAATGAGCAGTTCTTC

V: TRBV5-1
D: TRBD2
J: TRBJ2-3
size: -
CDR3: CASSPNLPFSGRTDTQYF
DNA: TGCGCCAGCAGCCCCAACCTCCCGTTTAGCGGGAGAACAGATACGCAGTATTTT

V: TRBV28
D: -
J: TRBJ2-3
size: -
CDR3: CASSTGVNTQYF
DNA: TGTGCCAGCAGTACAGGCGTGAATACGCAGTATTTT

V: TRBV21-1
D: -
J: TRBJ2-7
size: -
CDR3: CASSATTGAEDEQYF
DNA: TGTGCCAGCAGCGCAACAACAGGGGCCGAAGACGAGCAGTACTTC

V: TRBV7-8
D: -
J: TRBJ2-3
size: -
CDR3: CASRGGTDTQYF
DNA: TGTGCCAGCAGAGGGGGCACAGATACGCAGTATTTT

V: TRBV7-2
D: -
J: TRBJ1-1
size: -
CDR3: CASSYRGVPTTEAFF
DNA: TGTGCCAGCAGCTACCGGGGTGTCCCGACCACTGAAGCTTTCTTT